Following are 7 T cell receptor beta chains from one sample sequenced in a study of blood T cells in healthy people across ages. Primed by a sample-barcoded 5' primer and a J-beta primer mix, a second PCR proceeded for about 7 to 12 cycles. TCRdb reprocessed the 5' RACE reads via MiXCR and lists one record per CDR3 protein. Altogether 540,000 or so distinct CDR3 sequences are present, around 48% being singletons, with the ten largest covering under 30%. Sequences were obtained from blood. These receptors came from a man aged 80 or over in good health.

The V call is TRBV15, the J call TRBJ1-4; unclear D gene. Germline loops: CDR1 LNHNV, CDR2 YYDKDF (reference sequence). This CDR3 has 15 residues. Between the trimmed V and J ends, which lost 3 bases and 6 bases, there was a span of 14 bases. Here the CDR3 DNA reads TGTGCCACCAGCAGCTTCGACGAGAAGGATGAAAAACTGTTTTTT. It yields the protein CATSSFDEKDEKLFF. Filled out from reference TRBV15 and TRBJ1-4, the complete variable domain reads DAMVIQNPRYQVTQFGKPVTLSCSQTLNHNVMYWYQQKSSQAPKLLFHYYDKDFNNEADTPDNFQSRRPNTSFCFLDIRSPGLGDTAMYLCATSSFDEKDEKLFFGSGTQLSVL.

This clonotype showed up many times. A read error may account for a junction end that differs from germline. The V gene is TRBV7-7, the J gene TRBJ2-1; 8 nucleotides align to TRBD1. This CDR3 is built from 15 residues. Looked up from germline, CDR1 is SSHAT and CDR2 is FNYEAQ (reference sequence). Here the CDR3 DNA reads TGTGCTAGCAGCTTAGCAGGGGGCGCTCACAATGAGCAGTTCTTC. Protein product: CASSLAGGAHNEQFF. The full variable domain, with the rest looked up from reference TRBV7-7 and TRBJ2-1, is GAGVSQSPRYKVTKRGQDVTLRCDPISSHATLYWYQQALGQGPEFLTYFNYEAQPDKSGLPSDRFSAERPEGSISTLTIQRTEQRDSAMYRCASSLAGGAHNEQFFGPGTRLTVL.

The chain uses TRBV20-1 and TRBJ2-1, with D uncertain. CDR1 is DFQATT and CDR2 is SNEGSKA in the germline V gene (reference sequence). The CDR3 runs to 16 residues. The V and J ends lost 6 bases and 2 bases respectively, with 20 bases between them. CDR3 residues: CSATSAEPGAYNEQFF. In DNA form, the CDR3 reads TGCAGTGCAACGTCGGCCGAACCTGGGGCCTACAATGAGCAGTTCTTC.

The gene calls are TRBV10-1 and TRBJ1-1, with a possible D match to TRBD1 (5 bases). Deletions cut 2 bases from V and 4 bases from J, with 8 bases between. Germline V lookup: CDR1 WNHNN, CDR2 SYGVQD (reference sequence). The CDR3 consists of 13 residues. The CDR3 spells CASSEVRGTEAFF. The CDR3 DNA follows: TGCGCCAGCAGTGAGGTGAGGGGCACTGAAGCTTTCTTT.

This clonotype was seen only a few times. V usage is TRBV24-1 and J usage is TRBJ2-1, with TRBD2 as a possible D gene (7 bases). V lost 7 bases to trimming and J lost 7 bases, with 13 bases between them. This CDR3 contains 13 residues. CDR1 is KGHDR and CDR2 is SFDVKD in the germline V gene. CDR3 nucleotides: TGTGCCACCAGGGGCGGGGGCGCGAATGAGCAGTTCTTC. Translating it yields CATRGGGANEQFF.

In this sample, this clonotype turned up once. The V and J genes are TRBV28 and TRBJ2-1; D tentatively reads TRBD1 or TRBD2 (5 bases each). The CDR3 is made up of 14 amino acids. Germline V gene sequence: CDR1 MDHEN, CDR2 SYDVKM. Between the trimmed V and J ends, which lost 6 bases and 5 bases, there was a span of 14 bases. CDR3 region: CASRRRRDHNEQFF. CDR3 in DNA: TGTGCCAGCAGACGCCGCCGGGACCACAATGAGCAGTTCTTC.

This clonotype turned up a few times. V is TRBV7-9 and J is TRBJ2-1; 14 bases align to TRBD2. Matching the DNA end better, TRBJ2-7 makes the J call doubtful. The V gene's germline CDR1 is SEHNR and CDR2 FQNEAQ (reference sequence). The CDR3 length is 18 residues. CDR3 bases: TGTGCCAGCCAAAGGGGACTAGCGGGAGCAGATGCCTACAATGAGCAGTACTTC. It translates to CASQRGLAGADAYNEQYF.